A selection of T cell receptor beta chains follows, all from one sample in a study of Ad26.COV2.S vaccination and SARS-CoV-2 variants. The data were produced by immunoSEQ multiplex PCR, yet TCRdb's version contains in-frame clones alone and is incomplete. The profile covers hundreds of thousands of clones, with more than 80% appearing a single time and about 1.5% taken by the ten largest. Specimen: peripheral blood, collected in a trial of Ad26.COV2.S vaccine versus placebo. Every receptor here comes from a person between 18 and 59 years old who received the Ad26.COV2.S COVID-19 vaccine or a placebo. The CDR3 runs from the conserved cysteine through the conserved F or W. The D gene is left open where the match is weak. The listing skips clone size in some rows; elsewhere it reads once, few, many or a size class.

v_gene	d_gene	len	j_gene	abundance	CDR3nt	CDR3aa
TRBV30	-	13	TRBJ1-5	-	TGTGCCTGGAGTGCCGCCGGGGCAACCCTTCAGCATTTT	CAWSAAGATLQHF
TRBV3-1/TRBV3-2	-	14	TRBJ2-7	-	TGTGCCAGCAGCCAAGGAGGAGGGTCCTACGAGCAGTACTTC	CASSQGGGSYEQYF
TRBV5-4	-	16	TRBJ2-2	-	TGTGCCAGCAGCTTGGCCGCAGGGTTGAACACCGGGGAGCTGTTTTTT	CASSLAAGLNTGELFF
TRBV4-2	TRBD1	15	TRBJ2-2	-	TGTGCCAGCAGCCAAGATTTACAGGGGGGCGGGGAGCTGTTTTTT	CASSQDLQGGGELFF
TRBV18	-	18	TRBJ2-6	few	TGTGCCAGCTCACCCGGGGTTGGGGGGTTGGCTGGGGCCAACGTCCTGACTTTC	CASSPGVGGLAGANVLTF
TRBV18	-	13	TRBJ2-7	-	TGTGCCAGCTCACCACTCGGGAGTTACGAGCAGTACTTC	CASSPLGSYEQYF
TRBV2	TRBD1	16	TRBJ1-4	-	TGTGCCAGCAGTGCACAGGGGGAGGCAACTAATGAAAAACTGTTTTTT	CASSAQGEATNEKLFF
TRBV19	TRBD2	13	TRBJ2-2	-	TGTGCCGGGCGGGAGAGGGGCACCGGGGAGCTGTTTTTT	CAGRERGTGELFF
TRBV29-1	-	13	TRBJ1-3	-	TGCAGCGCTACCTGGGGAGGCGGAAACACCATATATTTT	CSATWGGGNTIYF
TRBV18	-	14	TRBJ2-5	-	TGTGCCAGCTCACCATCCGGGAGCCAAGAGACCCAGTACTTC	CASSPSGSQETQYF
TRBV27	TRBD1	14	TRBJ2-7	-	TGTGCCAGCAGTTTAAGACAGGGGGTAAACGAGCAGTACTTC	CASSLRQGVNEQYF
TRBV5-1	TRBD1	16	TRBJ1-6	-	TGCGCCAGCAGCACCGGACAGGATAGTGGTAATTCACCCCTCCACTTT	CASSTGQDSGNSPLHF
TRBV5-6	-	15	TRBJ1-5	-	TGTGCCAGCAGCTTGGACGGCAGTCCTAATCAGCCCCAGCATTTT	CASSLDGSPNQPQHF
TRBV2	-	14	TRBJ2-1	-	TGTGCCAGCAGTGACGGGGACTCCCAGAATGAGCAGTTCTTC	CASSDGDSQNEQFF
TRBV27	-	14	TRBJ1-4	few	TGTGCCAGCAGTTCCGGGACGGAAGGGGGGAAACTGTTTTTT	CASSSGTEGGKLFF
TRBV30	-	12	TRBJ2-7	few	TGTGCCTGGAGCCGGGACGGATACGAGCAGTACTTC	CAWSRDGYEQYF
TRBV5-1	-	16	TRBJ2-6	-	TGCGCCAGCGCTGCTTGGGGCGGCGCTGGGGCCAACGTCCTGACTTTC	CASAAWGGAGANVLTF
TRBV2	-	12	TRBJ1-2	-	TGTGCCAGCAGCACCCGTGGTTATGGCTACACCTTC	CASSTRGYGYTF
TRBV19	TRBD2	14	TRBJ2-7	-	TGTGCCAGTAAACCCGGGACGGGGGGATACGAGCAGTACTTC	CASKPGTGGYEQYF
TRBV2	-	14	TRBJ1-1	-	TGTGCCAGCAGTTCGCGAGGGACGAACACTGAAGCTTTCTTT	CASSSRGTNTEAFF
TRBV19	TRBD1	14	TRBJ1-5	-	TGTGCCGTCGACATAGGGGGCGGCAATCAGCCCCAGCATTTT	CAVDIGGGNQPQHF
TRBV7-2	TRBD1	16	TRBJ2-1	once	TGTGCCAGCAGCCTCCGCGGGACAGGGAGGAGGGTTGAGCAGTTCTTC	CASSLRGTGRRVEQFF
TRBV6-5	TRBD1	15	TRBJ1-5	-	TGTGCCACTCATAAGACAGGGATCCCCGGTCAGCCCCAGCATTTT	CATHKTGIPGQPQHF
TRBV30	-	13	TRBJ2-2	-	TGTGCCTGGACCTGGGATAGCACCGGGGAGCTGTTTTTT	CAWTWDSTGELFF
TRBV24-1	TRBD1	15	TRBJ1-6	-	TGTGCCACTCCACTCGGACAGGGCCGGGGATCACCCCTCCACTTT	CATPLGQGRGSPLHF
TRBV5-4	-	15	TRBJ2-3	once	TGTGCCAGCAGTCCGGACAGCTGGGGCACAGATACGCAGTATTTT	CASSPDSWGTDTQYF
TRBV7-6	-	14	TRBJ2-1	-	TGTGCCAGCAATATGGGGAGCTCCTACAATGAGCAGTTCTTC	CASNMGSSYNEQFF
TRBV5-1	TRBD1	14	TRBJ1-5	-	TGCGCCAGCAGCCCCGGACAGGGACAACAGCCCCAGCATTTT	CASSPGQGQQPQHF
TRBV5-1	-	12	TRBJ2-4	-	TGCGCCAGCAGCCCCGGCAAAAACATTCAGTACTTC	CASSPGKNIQYF
TRBV12-3/TRBV12-4	TRBD1	13	TRBJ2-5	-	TGTGCCAGCAGCGGGACAGGGAGGGAGACCCAGTACTTC	CASSGTGRETQYF
TRBV7-2	-	13	TRBJ2-7	-	TGTGCCAGCAGCTTGCAAGAAACCTACGAGCAGTACTTC	CASSLQETYEQYF
TRBV19	TRBD1	15	TRBJ2-7	-	TGTGCCAGTAGTTTAGGGGGCGCAGGGTTCTACGAGCAGTACTTC	CASSLGGAGFYEQYF
TRBV19	-	13	TRBJ1-1	-	TGTGCCAGTAGCCGTCAGGGTGGCACTGAAGCTTTCTTT	CASSRQGGTEAFF
TRBV10-1	-	10	TRBJ1-1	-	TGCGCCCCTGGGAACACTGAAGCTTTCTTT	CAPGNTEAFF
TRBV5-1	-	13	TRBJ1-1	-	TGCGCCAGCAGCCGGATCCAGAACACTGAAGCTTTCTTT	CASSRIQNTEAFF
TRBV3-1/TRBV3-2	TRBD2	14	TRBJ2-1	-	TGTGCCAGCAGCCAAGGGACTAGGTCCAATGAGCAGTTCTTC	CASSQGTRSNEQFF
TRBV19	-	13	TRBJ2-5	-	TGTGCCAGCCTGGGGGCGGCCCAAGAGACCCAGTACTTC	CASLGAAQETQYF
TRBV6-6	-	16	TRBJ1-2	-	TGTGCCAGCAGTCTAGCCGTTGACCCGAGGATCAATGGCTACACCTTC	CASSLAVDPRINGYTF
TRBV7-8	TRBD1	15	TRBJ2-7	once	TGTGCCAGCAGCTTACGGCAGGGGGTCTGGGACGAGCAGTACTTC	CASSLRQGVWDEQYF
TRBV7-6	-	14	TRBJ2-7	once	TGTGCCAGCAGCTTAGCGGGGGATGCCGGCGAGCAGTACTTC	CASSLAGDAGEQYF
TRBV19	TRBD2	15	TRBJ2-7	-	TGTGCCAGTAGTATCTTGGCTAGCGGGAAAAACGAGCAGTACTTC	CASSILASGKNEQYF